The 9 T cell receptor beta chains given below trace back to one sample, sequenced in a study of graft-versus-host responses after intestinal transplantation. Lamina propria and intraepithelial lymphocytes were released by processing graft tissue. Sequencing used immunoSEQ multiplex PCR; TCRdb keeps in-frame clones, though not all of them. The sample holds approximately 6,200 clones; approximately 83% are singletons and the top ten take about 8%. The sequencing here drew on ileum tissue, taken just under 310 days after intestinal transplant. The receptors were sampled from a human patient who received an intestinal transplant, so some T cells may come from the graft donor.

The DNA for the CDR3 is TGTGCCAGCAGTTTAAGGCTATTGAACACTGAAGCTTTCTTT. It is translated as CASSLRLLNTEAFF. This chain uses TRBV28 with TRBJ1-1; D remains ambiguous. Looked up from germline, CDR1 is MDHEN and CDR2 is SYDVKM. This CDR3 has 14 residues. V was trimmed by 2 bases and J by 0 bases, leaving 7 bases between them. The full variable domain, its missing parts supplied by reference TRBV28 and TRBJ1-1, is DVKVTQSSRYLVKRTGEKVFLECVQDMDHENMFWYRQDPGLGLRLIYFSYDVKMKEKGDIPEGYSVSREKKERFSLILESASTNQTSMYLCASSLRLLNTEAFFGQGTRLTVV.

The CDR3 reads CASSPEVGGELFF. CDR3 bases: TGTGCCAGCAGCCCGGAGGTCGGCGGGGAGCTGTTTTTT. The chain is built from TRBV5-5 and TRBJ2-2; D is perhaps TRBD2 (5 bases). The CDR3 is 13 amino acids. Looked up from germline, CDR1 is SGHKS and CDR2 is YYEKEE (reference sequence). V was clipped by 4 bases and J by 7 bases, with 11 bases between them.

The chain has TRBV27 and TRBJ2-5, with unresolved D. Germline assignment: CDR1 MNHEY and CDR2 SMNVEV (reference sequence). CDR3 length: 12 amino acids. Between the trimmed V and J ends, which lost 4 bases and 5 bases, there was a span of 8 bases. DNA for the CDR3: TGTGCCAGCAGTTCGGGTCAGGAGACCCAGTACTTC. This sequence encodes CASSSGQETQYF.

The chain recombines TRBV6-1 with TRBJ2-7; TRBD1 aligns across 9 bases. Looked up from germline, CDR1 is MNHNS and CDR2 is SASEGT. CDR3 length: 15 residues. V gave up 6 bases and J gave up 3 bases; unmatched junction bases: 9. The CDR3 region has the DNA TGTGCCAGCAGGGCCGGGACAGGGTGGCTCTACGAGCAGTACTTC. Protein: CASRAGTGWLYEQYF.

The gene calls are TRBV5-1 and TRBJ1-3; tentatively, D is TRBD1 (5 bases). Germline V lookup: CDR1 SGHRS, CDR2 YFSETQ. The V and J ends lost 4 bases and 0 bases respectively, with 11 bases between them. CDR3 length: 15 amino acids. The CDR3, as DNA: TGCGCCAGCAGCCACGGGACGGTCTCTGGAAACACCATATATTTT. Translated: CASSHGTVSGNTIYF.

The chain joins TRBV6-7 to TRBJ1-3; 8 nucleotides align to TRBD1. TRBV6-7 is recorded as an ORF, its role being uncertain. The V and J ends lost 2 bases and 0 bases, in that order; junction bases with no gene match: 0. This CDR3 region has 15 residues. This chain's CDR3 is CASSYQGASGNTIYF. CDR3 sequence (DNA): TGTGCCAGCAGTTACCAGGGGGCCTCTGGAAACACCATATATTTT.

This rearrangement joins TRBV5-1 to TRBJ2-7; 7 bases agree with TRBD1. Trimming cost V 0 bases and J 1 base; bases outside gene matches: 4. The CDR3 runs to 15 residues. Germline V CDR1 and CDR2: SGHRS, YFSETQ. The DNA for the CDR3 is TGCGCCAGCAGCTTGGGAGGGACAGTATCCTACGAGCAGTACTTC. It specifies CASSLGGTVSYEQYF.

The V gene is TRBV5-1, the J gene TRBJ2-2; 7 nucleotides agree with TRBD1. V was pared by 0 bases and J by 3 bases, with 2 bases of the junction left unmatched. CDR3 length equals 15 residues. CDR1 is SGHRS, CDR2 YFSETQ, per germline. For the CDR3, the DNA is TGCGCCAGCAGCTTGGAGGGGGCAGACACCGGGGAGCTGTTTTTT. Amino acid sequence: CASSLEGADTGELFF.

This clone was picked up a small number of times. This chain connects TRBV29-1 to TRBJ1-6; D gene unclear. Germline CDR1 reads SQVTM; CDR2 reads ANQGSEA. V lost 4 bases, J lost 10 bases, and 20 bases lay in between. This CDR3 contains 15 residues. Here the CDR3 reads CSVAVDGNVNSPLHF. The CDR3 DNA sequence: TGCAGCGTTGCTGTGGACGGTAACGTTAACTCACCCCTCCACTTT.